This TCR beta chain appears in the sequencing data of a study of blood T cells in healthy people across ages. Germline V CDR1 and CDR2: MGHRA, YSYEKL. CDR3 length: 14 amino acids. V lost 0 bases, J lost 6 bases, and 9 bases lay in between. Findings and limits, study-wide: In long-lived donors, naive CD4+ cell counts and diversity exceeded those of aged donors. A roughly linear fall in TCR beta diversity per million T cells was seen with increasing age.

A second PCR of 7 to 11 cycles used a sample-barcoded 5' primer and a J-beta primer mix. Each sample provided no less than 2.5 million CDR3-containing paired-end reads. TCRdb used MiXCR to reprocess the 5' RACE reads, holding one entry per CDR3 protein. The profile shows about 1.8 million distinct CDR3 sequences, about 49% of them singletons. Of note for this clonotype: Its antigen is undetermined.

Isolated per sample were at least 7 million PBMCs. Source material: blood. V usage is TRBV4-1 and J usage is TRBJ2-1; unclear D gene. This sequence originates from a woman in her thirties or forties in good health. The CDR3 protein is CASSQDWISNEQFF. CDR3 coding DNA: TGCGCCAGCAGCCAAGACTGGATTTCCAATGAGCAGTTCTTC.